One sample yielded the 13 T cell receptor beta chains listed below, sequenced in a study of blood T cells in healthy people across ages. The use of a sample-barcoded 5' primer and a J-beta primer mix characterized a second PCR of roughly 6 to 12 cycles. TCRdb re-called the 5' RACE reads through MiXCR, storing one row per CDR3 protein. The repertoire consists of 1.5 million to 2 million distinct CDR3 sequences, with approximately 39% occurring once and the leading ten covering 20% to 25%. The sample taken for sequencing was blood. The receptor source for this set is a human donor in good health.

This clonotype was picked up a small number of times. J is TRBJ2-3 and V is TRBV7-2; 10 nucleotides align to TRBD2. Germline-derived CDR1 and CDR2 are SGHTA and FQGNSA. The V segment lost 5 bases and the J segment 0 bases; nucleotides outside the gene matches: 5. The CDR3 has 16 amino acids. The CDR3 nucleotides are TGTGCCAGCAGCCTCTCTAGCGGGGGTAGCACAGATACGCAGTATTTT. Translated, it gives CASSLSSGGSTDTQYF.

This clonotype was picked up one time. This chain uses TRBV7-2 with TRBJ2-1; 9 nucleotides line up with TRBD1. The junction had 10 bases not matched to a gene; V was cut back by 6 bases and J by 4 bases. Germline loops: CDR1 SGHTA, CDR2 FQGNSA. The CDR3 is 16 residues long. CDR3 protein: CASRGGGTGTYNEQFF. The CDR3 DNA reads TGTGCCAGCAGAGGGGGGGGGACAGGGACATACAATGAGCAGTTCTTC. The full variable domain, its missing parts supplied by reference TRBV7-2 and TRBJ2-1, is GAGVSQSPSNKVTEKGKDVELRCDPISGHTALYWYRQSLGQGLEFLIYFQGNSAPDKSGLPSDRFSAERTGGSVSTLTIQRTQQEDSAVYLCASRGGGTGTYNEQFFGPGTRLTVL.

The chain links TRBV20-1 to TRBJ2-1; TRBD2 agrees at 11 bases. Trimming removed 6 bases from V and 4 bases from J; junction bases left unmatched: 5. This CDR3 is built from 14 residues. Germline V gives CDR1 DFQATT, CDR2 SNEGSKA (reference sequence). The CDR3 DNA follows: TGCAGTGCAAAAACTAGCGGGGGTTACAATGAGCAGTTCTTC. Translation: CSAKTSGGYNEQFF.

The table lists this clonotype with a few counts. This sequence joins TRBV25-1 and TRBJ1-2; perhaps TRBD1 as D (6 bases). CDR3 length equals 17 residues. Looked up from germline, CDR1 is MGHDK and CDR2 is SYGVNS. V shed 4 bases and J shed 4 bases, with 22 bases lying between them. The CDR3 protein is CASSGKPYRDLGYGYTF. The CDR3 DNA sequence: TGTGCCAGCAGTGGAAAGCCATACAGGGACCTGGGCTATGGCTACACCTTC.

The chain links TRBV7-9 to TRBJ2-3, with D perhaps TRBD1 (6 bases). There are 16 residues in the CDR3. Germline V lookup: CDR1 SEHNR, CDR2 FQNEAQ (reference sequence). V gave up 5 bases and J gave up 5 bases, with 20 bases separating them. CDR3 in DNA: TGTGCCAGCAGCCTCCACCCGTGGGACACAAGAGATACGCAGTATTTT. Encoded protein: CASSLHPWDTRDTQYF.

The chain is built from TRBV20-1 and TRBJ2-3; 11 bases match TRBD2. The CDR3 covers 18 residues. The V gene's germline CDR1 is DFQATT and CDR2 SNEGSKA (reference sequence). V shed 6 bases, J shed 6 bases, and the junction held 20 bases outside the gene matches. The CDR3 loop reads CSATSARNSGGAGDTQYF. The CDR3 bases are TGCAGTGCCACTTCTGCCCGGAATAGCGGGGGGGCGGGTGATACGCAGTATTTT.

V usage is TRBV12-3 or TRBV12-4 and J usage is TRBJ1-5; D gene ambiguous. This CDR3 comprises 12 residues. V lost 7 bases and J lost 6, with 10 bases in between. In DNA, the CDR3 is TGTGCCAGCACCTGGGGTGGTCAGCCCCAGCATTTT. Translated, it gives CASTWGGQPQHF.

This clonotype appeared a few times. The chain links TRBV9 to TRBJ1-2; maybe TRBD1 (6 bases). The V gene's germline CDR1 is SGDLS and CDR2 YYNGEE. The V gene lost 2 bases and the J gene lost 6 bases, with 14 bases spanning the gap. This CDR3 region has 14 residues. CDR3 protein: CASSVPGASDGYTF. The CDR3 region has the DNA TGTGCCAGCAGCGTGCCAGGGGCAAGCGATGGCTACACCTTC.

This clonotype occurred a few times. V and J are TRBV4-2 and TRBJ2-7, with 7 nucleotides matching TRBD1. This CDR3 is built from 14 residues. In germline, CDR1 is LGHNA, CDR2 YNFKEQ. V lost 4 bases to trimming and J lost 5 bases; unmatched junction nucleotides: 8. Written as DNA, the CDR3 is TGTGCCAGCAGCCTTCGGGACAGCGCTGACGAGCAGTACTTC. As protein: CASSLRDSADEQYF.

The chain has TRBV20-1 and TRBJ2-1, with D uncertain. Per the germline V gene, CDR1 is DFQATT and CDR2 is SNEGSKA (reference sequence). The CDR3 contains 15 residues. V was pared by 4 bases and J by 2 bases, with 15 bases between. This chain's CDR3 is CSAKGPLGPYNEQFF. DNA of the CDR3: TGCAGTGCTAAAGGTCCCCTAGGCCCCTACAATGAGCAGTTCTTC.

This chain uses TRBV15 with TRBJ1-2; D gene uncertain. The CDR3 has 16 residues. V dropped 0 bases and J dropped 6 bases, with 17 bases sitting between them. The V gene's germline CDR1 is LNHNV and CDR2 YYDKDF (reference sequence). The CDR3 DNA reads TGTGCCACCAGCAGAGATTTTGTGTTTGGCCTGGATGGCTACACCTTC. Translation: CATSRDFVFGLDGYTF.

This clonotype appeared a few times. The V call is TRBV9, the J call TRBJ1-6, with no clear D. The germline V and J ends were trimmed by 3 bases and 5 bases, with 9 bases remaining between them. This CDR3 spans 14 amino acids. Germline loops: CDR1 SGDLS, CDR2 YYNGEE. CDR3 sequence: CASSGLSDNSPLHF. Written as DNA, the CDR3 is TGTGCCAGCAGCGGGCTCTCGGATAATTCACCCCTCCACTTT.

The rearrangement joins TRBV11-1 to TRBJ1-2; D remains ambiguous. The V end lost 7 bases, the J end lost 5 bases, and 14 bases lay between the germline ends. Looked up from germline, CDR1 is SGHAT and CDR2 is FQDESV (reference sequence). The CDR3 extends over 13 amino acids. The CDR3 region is CASTNDKGYGYTF. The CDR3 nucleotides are TGTGCCAGCACCAATGACAAGGGATATGGCTACACCTTC.